Shown below are 23 T cell receptor beta chains from a single sample sequenced in a study of blood T cell repertoires in COVID-19. Measured with immunoSEQ multiplex PCR; TCRdb has only the in-frame clones, and not every one. Of about 190,000 clones in the sample, around 85% were seen once. The sequenced sample was PBMCs or T cells enriched from blood (not recorded which). These receptors all come from a woman in her 30s who had recovered from COVID-19.

This chain uses TRBV6-1 with TRBJ2-1; D is possibly TRBD2 (6 bases). The CDR3 covers 17 residues. The germline V gene encodes CDR1 MNHNS and CDR2 SASEGT. Deletions cut 3 bases from V and 0 bases from J, with 15 bases between. Written as DNA, the CDR3 is TGTGCCAGCAGTGAGAGACTAGGTAAGAGCTCCTACAATGAGCAGTTCTTC. Translated: CASSERLGKSSYNEQFF.

The V call is TRBV6-1, the J call TRBJ2-3; 11 bases map to TRBD2. The CDR3 runs 16 residues. V was pared by 1 base and J by 3 bases, with 3 bases of the junction left unmatched. Germline CDR1 MNHNS, CDR2 SASEGT. CDR3 DNA sequence: TGTGCCAGCAGTGAAGAGACTAGCGGGGAAACAGATACGCAGTATTTT. Its translation is CASSEETSGETDTQYF.

The chain combines TRBV5-1 with TRBJ2-1, with a tentative D call TRBD2 (6 bases). Germline CDR1 and CDR2: SGHRS and YFSETQ. Trimming cost V 0 bases and J 4 bases, with 20 bases left between them. The CDR3 contains 18 residues. The DNA for the CDR3 is TGCGCCAGCAGCTTGGGGTCGCTAGGTTACGGGAGTTACAATGAGCAGTTCTTC. Encoded protein: CASSLGSLGYGSYNEQFF.

V gene TRBV29-1 combines with J gene TRBJ1-2; 7 nucleotides align to TRBD1. The V and J ends lost 7 bases and 4 bases, in that order; junction bases with no gene match: 6. CDR3 size: 12 residues. The V gene's germline CDR1 is SQVTM and CDR2 ANQGSEA. In DNA form, the CDR3 reads TGCAGCGCCCCAAGGGGGCCCTATGGCTACACCTTC. It encodes CSAPRGPYGYTF. The complete variable domain, with remaining parts taken from reference TRBV29-1 and TRBJ1-2, reads SAVISQKPSRDICQRGTSLTIQCQVDSQVTMMFWYRQQPGQSLTLIATANQGSEATYESGFVIDKFPISRPNLTFSTLTVSNMSPEDSSIYLCSAPRGPYGYTFGSGTRLTVV.

The chain recombines TRBV6-6 with TRBJ2-7; D is unresolved. Germline V gene data show CDR1 as MNHNY and CDR2 as SVGAGI (reference sequence). This CDR3 is 12 amino acids long. Trimming removed 6 bases from V and 12 bases from J, with 18 bases in between. The DNA of the CDR3 is TGTGCCAGCAGGGGTACCCTAGGAGCCCCGTACGTC. Its translation: CASRGTLGAPYV.

This rearrangement joins TRBV29-1 to TRBJ1-2, with D tentatively TRBD1 (6 bases). This CDR3 has 13 amino acids. CDR1 is SQVTM, CDR2 ANQGSEA, per germline. V gave up 3 bases and J gave up 4 bases, with 12 bases separating them. CDR3 in DNA: TGCAGCGTTGAGCACCTGGGGGCCTATGGCTACACCTTC. Its protein is CSVEHLGAYGYTF. Full variable domain (remainder filled in from reference TRBV29-1 and TRBJ1-2): SAVISQKPSRDICQRGTSLTIQCQVDSQVTMMFWYRQQPGQSLTLIATANQGSEATYESGFVIDKFPISRPNLTFSTLTVSNMSPEDSSIYLCSVEHLGAYGYTFGSGTRLTVV.

This clone was detected once. This chain connects TRBV4-2 to TRBJ2-1, with a possible D match to TRBD2 (5 bases). This CDR3 contains 18 residues. The germline V gene encodes CDR1 LGHNA and CDR2 YNFKEQ. Trimming removed 5 bases at V and 0 bases at J, with 20 bases between. The CDR3 coding sequence is TGTGCCAGCAGCACAAGGTCCCGATTCGCGGGCTCCTACAATGAGCAGTTCTTC. Residues: CASSTRSRFAGSYNEQFF.

The chain couples TRBV5-5 to TRBJ1-1; no firm D call. V lost 7 bases to trimming and J lost 0 bases, with 10 bases between them. The germline gives CDR1 SGHKS, CDR2 YYEKEE (reference sequence). This CDR3 region has 13 residues. The CDR3 reads CASRAEMNTEAFF. The DNA for the CDR3 is TGTGCCAGCCGAGCGGAAATGAACACTGAAGCTTTCTTT.

This chain joins TRBV19 and TRBJ1-2, with TRBD1 identical over 9 bases. Trimming at V came to 6 bases and at J to 5 bases, leaving 4 bases not matched to a gene. Germline loops: CDR1 LNHDA, CDR2 SQIVND (reference sequence). The CDR3 length is 13 residues. The CDR3, as DNA: TGTGCCAGTAGACAGGGGGCGAAATATGGCTACACCTTC. Amino acid sequence: CASRQGAKYGYTF.

This rearrangement joins TRBV29-1 to TRBJ2-1; D remains unclear. Germline V gives CDR1 SQVTM, CDR2 ANQGSEA. The CDR3 spans 14 residues. With 2 bases removed from V and 0 bases from J, the gap between germline ends came to 8 bases. CDR3 sequence: CSVELLPSYNEQFF. The CDR3 nucleotides read TGCAGCGTTGAACTACTACCCTCCTACAATGAGCAGTTCTTC.

The rearrangement joins TRBV19 to TRBJ2-2; 7 nucleotides align to TRBD2. The V gene's germline CDR1 is LNHDA and CDR2 SQIVND (reference sequence). This CDR3 spans 18 amino acids. V dropped 4 bases and J dropped 7; count of bases not matched to a gene: 18. The CDR3 is CASSSLSLADNYDGELFF. The CDR3, as DNA: TGTGCCAGTAGTAGCCTTAGCCTAGCGGATAATTATGACGGGGAGCTGTTTTTT.

The chain has TRBV9 and TRBJ2-2; a weak D match, TRBD1 (5 bases). Trimming left V 5 bases short and J 1 base short, with 9 bases between. This CDR3 is built from 14 residues. The germline V gene has CDR1 SGDLS and CDR2 YYNGEE. CDR3 region: CASSLGVNTGELFF. The CDR3 bases are TGTGCCAGCAGTCTAGGGGTGAACACCGGGGAGCTGTTTTTT.

The rearrangement joins TRBV18 to TRBJ2-2; 7 bases map to TRBD1. The germline V gene has CDR1 KGHSH and CDR2 LQKENI. The CDR3 is 16 amino acids. Unmatched junction bases numbered 4, after V lost 3 bases and J lost 0 bases. Here the CDR3 reads CASSPLGQANTGELFF. Here the CDR3 DNA reads TGTGCCAGCTCACCCCTCGGACAGGCGAACACCGGGGAGCTGTTTTTT.

This rearrangement joins TRBV7-8 to TRBJ2-1, with 8 bases matching TRBD1. There are 15 residues in the CDR3. The germline CDR1 and CDR2 sequences are SGHVS and FQNEAQ. J lost 4 bases, V lost 5 bases, and 7 bases had no gene match. The CDR3 reads CASSPSDRVYNEQFF. In DNA, the CDR3 is TGTGCCAGCAGCCCATCGGACAGGGTTTACAATGAGCAGTTCTTC.

This clone was counted a single time. The rearrangement uses TRBV5-1 and TRBJ2-2; TRBD2 is a possible D gene (6 bases). The CDR3 spans 17 residues. Trimming took off 6 bases at V and 3 bases at J, with 21 bases between the two ends. CDR1 SGHRS and CDR2 YFSETQ come from the germline V gene. CDR3 nucleotide sequence: TGCGCCAGCACGTGGGGGGTGTCCCGGGTTGACACCGGGGAGCTGTTTTTT. Amino acids: CASTWGVSRVDTGELFF.

The chain uses TRBV15 and TRBJ1-4, with 8 bases fitting TRBD1. CDR3 length: 16 amino acids. The germline V gene encodes CDR1 LNHNV and CDR2 YYDKDF (reference sequence). V lost 2 bases, J lost 1 base, and 3 bases stayed unmatched. CDR3 bases: TGTGCCACCAGCAGACACAGGGGGAGAACTAATGAAAAACTGTTTTTT. This sequence encodes CATSRHRGRTNEKLFF.

V and J are TRBV14 and TRBJ2-7; a weak D match, TRBD2 (5 bases). Trimming took off 4 bases at V and 4 bases at J, with 14 bases between the two ends. The CDR3 is 14 residues long. The germline CDR1 and CDR2 sequences are SGHDN and FVKESK. The CDR3 DNA reads as TGTGCCAGCAGCCGCACCGGGGTATCATACGAGCAGTACTTC. It yields the protein CASSRTGVSYEQYF.

The chain recombines TRBV7-6 with TRBJ2-2; no reliable D call. This CDR3 is 17 amino acids long. Germline V gene sequence: CDR1 SGHVS, CDR2 FNYEAQ. V was trimmed by 1 base and J by 4 bases, leaving 16 bases between them. The CDR3: CASSLGVAVVGTGELFF. The CDR3 DNA sequence: TGTGCCAGCAGCTTAGGTGTGGCGGTTGTTGGCACCGGGGAGCTGTTTTTT.

This clone has just one count. The V call is TRBV29-1, the J call TRBJ2-4; 7 positions agree with TRBD1. The CDR3 consists of 17 residues. With 4 bases clipped from V and 6 bases from J, the junction kept 18 bases outside the gene matches. Germline V CDR1 and CDR2: SQVTM, ANQGSEA. CDR3 protein: CSVVAHPTRGRGNIQYF. In nucleotides, the CDR3 is TGCAGCGTTGTAGCCCATCCCACCAGGGGGAGAGGAAACATTCAGTACTTC.

V is TRBV2 and J is TRBJ2-5, with a tentative D call TRBD2 (5 bases). V was cut by 6 bases and J by 5 bases, with 7 bases left in between. From germline, CDR1 is SNHLY and CDR2 FYNNEI. This CDR3 comprises 11 residues. In DNA form, the CDR3 reads TGTGCCAGCAGCGGGGTGGAGACCCAGTACTTC. This encodes CASSGVETQYF. The full variable domain, in which reference TRBV2 and TRBJ2-5 provide the parts outside the CDR3, is EPEVTQTPSHQVTQMGQEVILRCVPISNHLYFYWYRQILGQKVEFLVSFYNNEISEKSEIFDDQFSVERPDGSNFTLKIRSTKLEDSAMYFCASSGVETQYFGPGTRLLVL.

This sequence joins TRBV5-1 and TRBJ1-2; D is unclear. Germline V lookup: CDR1 SGHRS, CDR2 YFSETQ. Trimming took off 3 bases at V and 3 bases at J, with 15 bases between the two ends. There are 15 residues in the CDR3. DNA for the CDR3: TGCGCCAGCAGCTGGGAGGAGGGAGGCTACTATGGCTACACCTTC. Encoded protein: CASSWEEGGYYGYTF.

This sequence joins TRBV19 and TRBJ2-7; tentative D call: TRBD1 (6 bases). The germline CDR1 and CDR2 sequences are LNHDA and SQIVND (reference sequence). Trimming pared 4 bases from V and 6 bases from J, leaving 10 bases between. CDR3 length equals 12 residues. The CDR3 here is CASSNRVGEQYF. DNA for the CDR3: TGTGCCAGTAGTAACAGGGTGGGCGAGCAGTACTTC.

V and J are TRBV18 and TRBJ2-7; D might be TRBD2 (6 bases). The length of the CDR3 is 12 residues. Germline V gene sequence: CDR1 KGHSH, CDR2 LQKENI. V was shortened by 6 bases and J by 12 bases, with 18 bases between the two germline ends. CDR3 amino acids: CASSFPGTPLYF. CDR3 in DNA: TGTGCCAGCTCCTTCCCCGGGACTCCGCTGTACTTC. Full variable domain (outside the CDR3, taken from reference TRBV18 and TRBJ2-7): NAGVMQNPRHLVRRRGQEARLRCSPMKGHSHVYWYRQLPEEGLKFMVYLQKENIIDESGMPKERFSAEFPKEGPSILRIQQVVRGDSAAYFCASSFPGTPLYFGPGTRLTVT.